The 13 T cell receptor beta chains reported below all come from one sample, sequenced in a study of cytomegalovirus exposure and HLA in healthy donors. PCR primers comprised 60 Vbeta and 13 Jbeta primers. Libraries were prepared by immunoSEQ multiplex PCR; TCRdb keeps only in-frame clonotypes and omits some of them. The repertoire includes 150,000 to 200,000 clones, roughly 85% of them detected once, and 9% to 10% sits in the top ten. The specimen sequenced was PBMCs. These TCRs come from a man aged 18 to 30 in good health and CMV-seropositive.

The chain uses TRBV14 and TRBJ2-5; 9 nucleotides line up with TRBD2. Germline CDR1 reads SGHDN; CDR2 reads FVKESK. The junction had 11 bases not matched to a gene; V was cut back by 4 bases and J by 5 bases. This CDR3 region has 16 residues. The CDR3 protein is CASSPASGRPGETQYF. The CDR3 DNA is TGTGCCAGCAGCCCGGCAAGCGGGAGGCCGGGGGAGACCCAGTACTTC.

The V gene is TRBV10-3, the J gene TRBJ2-2; tentatively, D is TRBD1 (5 bases). Trimming removed 1 base at V and 0 bases at J, with 9 bases between. Germline loops: CDR1 ENHRY, CDR2 SYGVKD. The CDR3 is made up of 16 amino acids. The DNA for the CDR3 is TGTGCCATCAGTGAGTGGGGCCAAGCGAACACCGGGGAGCTGTTTTTT. Encoded protein: CAISEWGQANTGELFF.

V and J are TRBV29-1 and TRBJ2-7; possible D gene TRBD2, 6 bases. The CDR3 runs 13 residues. The ends were cut back, 5 bases at V and 6 bases at J, with 17 bases in the middle. CDR1 and CDR2 (germline): SQVTM, ANQGSEA. The CDR3 protein is CSVPTRDAGEQYF. The CDR3 DNA sequence: TGCAGCGTTCCGACTAGAGATGCCGGCGAGCAGTACTTC.

This chain uses TRBV4-1 with TRBJ1-1; D is uncertain. CDR3 size: 15 residues. Germline CDR1 and CDR2: MGHRA and YSYEKL. Trimming cost V 4 bases and J 5 bases, with 17 bases left between them. The CDR3 reads CASSPSSPRDTEAFF. CDR3 in DNA: TGCGCCAGCAGCCCCTCGTCCCCCCGGGATACTGAAGCTTTCTTT.

This chain connects TRBV5-1 to TRBJ2-1; maybe TRBD2 (5 bases). The germline V gene has CDR1 SGHRS and CDR2 YFSETQ. Trimming removed 1 base from V and 9 bases from J, with 17 bases in between. The CDR3 spans 15 residues. For the CDR3, the DNA is TGCGCCAGCAGCTTGATGGTAGCTGGAGGTAGTGAGCAGTTCTTC. It yields the protein CASSLMVAGGSEQFF.

This chain uses TRBV19 with TRBJ1-1, with a weak D call TRBD1 (5 bases). V was trimmed by 5 bases and J by 8 bases, leaving 21 bases between them. The CDR3 has 15 residues. Germline V lookup: CDR1 LNHDA, CDR2 SQIVND (reference sequence). DNA for the CDR3: TGTGCCAGTAGTCGTACTCGACAGTATAGAACCGAAGCTTTCTTT. Encoded protein: CASSRTRQYRTEAFF.

V and J are TRBV5-1 and TRBJ1-1; possible D gene TRBD1, 5 bases. V lost 4 bases and J lost 6, with 16 bases in between. Germline V gene lookup returns CDR1 SGHRS and CDR2 YFSETQ. This CDR3 has 14 amino acids. The CDR3 reads CASSDLRGNAEAFF. As DNA, the CDR3 is TGCGCCAGCAGCGACTTAAGGGGCAACGCTGAAGCTTTCTTT.

The chain recombines TRBV21-1 with TRBJ2-5; TRBD2, the table's D call, was not compared with the DNA. TRBV21-1 is marked as a pseudogene. The length of the CDR3 is 16 residues. CDR3 sequence: CASSSRDLLSGETQYF. In DNA form, the CDR3 reads TGTGCCAGCAGCTCGCGGGACCTTCTTAGTGGGGAGACCCAGTACTTC.

This chain uses TRBV7-2 with TRBJ2-5, with 8 bases matching TRBD1. This CDR3 comprises 13 residues. Germline CDR1 reads SGHTA; CDR2 reads FQGNSA. V shed 4 bases and J 8 bases; nucleotides not matched to a gene: 6. Written as DNA, the CDR3 is TGTGCCAGCAGCTCCCCGGACAGGGCTACCCAGTACTTC. Its protein product is CASSSPDRATQYF.

J is TRBJ2-5 and V is TRBV5-8; TRBD1 matches at 9 bases. CDR1 and CDR2 from the germline V gene are SGHTS and YDEGEE. The CDR3 is 15 residues long. Trimming cost V 4 bases and J 4 bases; bases outside gene matches: 8. CDR3 DNA: TGTGCCAGCAGCGTTGGGACAGGGTCGGGAGAGACCCAGTACTTC. Residues: CASSVGTGSGETQYF. Full variable domain (missing parts from reference TRBV5-8 and TRBJ2-5): EAGVTQSPTHLIKTRGQQATLRCSPISGHTSVYWYQQALGLGLQFLLWYDEGEERNRGNFPPRFSGRQFPNYSSELNVNALELEDSALYLCASSVGTGSGETQYFGPGTRLLVL.

The chain has TRBV28 and TRBJ2-7, with 9 bases matching TRBD1. Unmatched junction bases numbered 10, after V lost 5 bases and J lost 5 bases. Germline assignment: CDR1 MDHEN and CDR2 SYDVKM. The CDR3 is 15 residues long. The CDR3 spells CASSDRDRVSDEQYF. DNA for the CDR3: TGTGCCAGCAGTGACCGGGACAGGGTCTCGGACGAGCAGTACTTC.

On this clone: This same CDR3 is encoded by further DNA sequences in the sample. The chain's CDR3 is CAISEPGQVHYGYTF. The DNA for the CDR3 is TGTGCCATCAGTGAACCCGGACAGGTGCACTATGGCTACACCTTC. V gene TRBV10-3 combines with J gene TRBJ1-2; TRBD1 matches at 7 bases. The germline CDR1 and CDR2 sequences are ENHRY and SYGVKD. V lost 3 bases, J lost 3 bases, and 7 bases stayed unmatched. The CDR3 contains 15 residues.

The CDR3 DNA follows: TGCGCCAGCAGCTTTGGGCCAGGGGGACTCTACGAGCAGTACTTC. Amino acid sequence: CASSFGPGGLYEQYF. This chain uses TRBV5-1 with TRBJ2-7; D is possibly TRBD1 (7 bases). Germline V lookup: CDR1 SGHRS, CDR2 YFSETQ. V lost 2 bases and J lost 3, with 15 bases in between. This CDR3 spans 15 amino acids.